A selection of T cell receptor beta chains follows, all from one sample in a study of T cell repertoires in cytomegalovirus infection. TCRdb ran MiXCR on the reads and lists one entry per CDR3 protein. In the table there are about 330,000 distinct CDR3 sequences, about 32% of which are singletons. Which antigens these TCRs recognize remains unknown. This sample comprised cultured PBMCs, obtained from culture after CMV antigen stimulation. These TCRs come from a human donor in good health (CMV status not recorded). Some clones in this sample may be carry-over from other donors' samples. CDR3s include the opening cysteine and the closing phenylalanine or tryptophan. The order of the fields is J gene, V gene, CDR3 length, D gene, CDR3 protein. D genes are given only for firm matches.

j_gene: TRBJ1-4; v_gene: TRBV7-9; len: 14; d_gene: NA; CDR3aa: CASSPRATNEKLFF
j_gene: TRBJ2-2; v_gene: TRBV10-2; len: 15; d_gene: TRBD1; CDR3aa: CASSTTGGGTGELFF
j_gene: TRBJ2-3; v_gene: TRBV29-1; len: 15; d_gene: TRBD1; CDR3aa: CSVDSDRALADTQYF
j_gene: TRBJ2-1; v_gene: TRBV7-8; len: 14; d_gene: TRBD2; CDR3aa: CASRPGGIYNEQFF
j_gene: TRBJ1-1; v_gene: TRBV29-1; len: 11; d_gene: TRBD1; CDR3aa: CSVTPQGAAFF
j_gene: TRBJ2-1; v_gene: TRBV4-3; len: 15; d_gene: TRBD2; CDR3aa: CASSQRLADDNEQFF
j_gene: TRBJ2-1; v_gene: TRBV11-2; len: 13; d_gene: NA; CDR3aa: CASSFQSDNEQFF
j_gene: TRBJ2-5; v_gene: TRBV6-1; len: 15; d_gene: TRBD1; CDR3aa: CATSGTGGRGETQYF
j_gene: TRBJ1-2; v_gene: TRBV25-1; len: 17; d_gene: NA; CDR3aa: CASSDKGLDQSAHGYTF
j_gene: TRBJ2-6; v_gene: TRBV5-1; len: 17; d_gene: TRBD1; CDR3aa: CASTSRDRASGANVLTF